This passage covers 9 T cell receptor beta chains from one sample sequenced in a study of blood T cell repertoires in COVID-19. Profiling relied on immunoSEQ multiplex PCR, and the TCRdb table lists in-frame clones only, not all of them. The repertoire holds 80,000 to 100,000 clones, with roughly 80% as singletons. Specimen: peripheral blood. Receptors were obtained from a man in his 60s with acute or convalescent COVID-19.

J is TRBJ1-2 and V is TRBV10-3; 8 bases are a match to TRBD1. The junction had 9 bases not matched to a gene; V was cut back by 7 bases and J by 5 bases. From germline, CDR1 is ENHRY and CDR2 SYGVKD. There are 14 residues in the CDR3. CDR3 residues: CAITRKTGDYGYTF. As DNA, the CDR3 is TGTGCCATCACTCGAAAGACAGGGGATTATGGCTACACCTTC.

CDR3 residues: CASSGQGAYGYTF. The CDR3 DNA reads as TGTGCCAGCAGTGGACAGGGGGCCTATGGCTACACCTTC. This chain links TRBV9 with TRBJ1-2, with TRBD1 matching over 11 bases. Trimming took 5 bases from V and 4 from J; bases not matched to a gene: 1. The germline gives CDR1 SGDLS, CDR2 YYNGEE. The CDR3 covers 13 residues.

The chain links TRBV10-3 to TRBJ1-2; 8 positions agree with TRBD1. The CDR3 contains 14 residues. V dropped 3 bases and J dropped 2; count of bases not matched to a gene: 2. Germline values: CDR1 ENHRY, CDR2 SYGVKD. The CDR3 DNA reads as TGTGCCATCAGTGAAGGACAGGGCAACTATGGCTACACCTTC. This translates into CAISEGQGNYGYTF.

The rearrangement uses TRBV19 and TRBJ2-5, with D perhaps TRBD2 (6 bases). V was trimmed by 0 bases and J by 5 bases, leaving 13 bases between them. Germline loops: CDR1 LNHDA, CDR2 SQIVND (reference sequence). The CDR3 totals 15 residues. Written as DNA, the CDR3 is TGTGCCAGTAGTATAGATCTGAGGGCGGGGGAGACCCAGTACTTC. Its translation is CASSIDLRAGETQYF.

The chain employs TRBV20-1 and TRBJ2-7; D unclear. The CDR3 sequence is 10 residues long. Trimming stripped 5 bases from V and 3 bases from J, with 5 bases between. Germline V gene sequence: CDR1 DFQATT, CDR2 SNEGSKA (reference sequence). CDR3 sequence (DNA): TGCAGTGCTCCCAACTACGAGCAGTACTTC. Translating it yields CSAPNYEQYF.

The gene calls are TRBV6-5 and TRBJ2-1, with no clear D. The CDR3 has 11 amino acids. V lost 5 bases and J 4 bases, leaving 3 bases between the germline ends. Germline V gene data show CDR1 as MNHEY and CDR2 as SVGAGI. This chain's CDR3 is CASSPYNEQFF. The CDR3 DNA reads as TGTGCCAGCAGTCCTTACAATGAGCAGTTCTTC.

The V gene is TRBV10-3, the J gene TRBJ1-1; 7 positions match TRBD1. Germline CDR1 ENHRY, CDR2 SYGVKD. The CDR3 is 14 amino acids. V trimming: 10 bases; J trimming: 5 bases; junction bases outside the gene matches: 13. The chain's CDR3 is CASKGALMGTEAFF. As DNA, the CDR3 is TGTGCCAGTAAGGGGGCGTTAATGGGGACTGAAGCTTTCTTT.

The rearrangement uses TRBV30 and TRBJ2-2; weak D call: TRBD1 (5 bases). V dropped 3 bases and J dropped 5 bases, with 16 bases sitting between them. The germline V gene has CDR1 GTSNPN and CDR2 SVGIG (reference sequence). The CDR3 totals 15 residues. Here the CDR3 reads CAWRRTRVDTGELFF. CDR3 nucleotide sequence: TGTGCCTGGAGGCGGACCAGGGTCGATACCGGGGAGCTGTTTTTT.

This clone was seen a handful of times. The V gene is TRBV7-9, the J gene TRBJ1-2; D is possibly TRBD1 (6 bases). The CDR3 runs to 15 residues. Germline values: CDR1 SEHNR, CDR2 FQNEAQ (reference sequence). Trimming removed 6 bases at V and 5 bases at J, with 19 bases between. The CDR3, as DNA: TGTGCCAGCAGTGCGGCAGGGGTTGGTTGGTATGGCTACACCTTC. Protein: CASSAAGVGWYGYTF. The variable domain in full, with the rest retrieved from reference TRBV7-9 and TRBJ1-2, is DTGVSQNPRHKITKRGQNVTFRCDPISEHNRLYWYRQTLGQGPEFLTYFQNEAQLEKSRLLSDRFSAERPKGSFSTLEIQRTEQGDSAMYLCASSAAGVGWYGYTFGSGTRLTVV.